A selection of T cell receptor beta chains follows, all from one sample in a study of identical twins. TCRdb re-called the 5' RACE reads with MiXCR, one entry per CDR3 protein. The table has a few hundred thousand distinct CDR3 sequences, roughly 9% seen once; the top ten hold approximately 8.9%. The sequencing input was naive T cells sorted from blood. These receptor sequences come from a woman aged 45 to 65 in good health. The CDR3 runs from the conserved cysteine through the conserved F or W. Fields, in order: V gene, J gene, clone size, D gene, CDR3 protein, CDR3 DNA. D genes are given only for firm matches. Size tells how often a clone was seen (once, few, many) or the class of an expanded clone, and some rows leave it out.

>TRBV6-5|TRBJ2-7|few|TRBD1
CASSPPGQGERYF
TGTGCCAGCAGCCCACCGGGACAGGGGGAGAGGTACTTC
>TRBV29-1|TRBJ2-1|many|.
CSAISSESSYNEQFF
TGCAGCGCCATCTCTAGCGAGAGCTCCTACAATGAGCAGTTCTTC
>TRBV6-4|TRBJ1-2|few|.
CASSENPGSNYGYTF
TGTGCCAGCAGTGAGAATCCAGGGTCCAACTATGGCTACACCTTC
>TRBV7-8|TRBJ2-1|many|.
CASSLLRDSYNEQFF
TGTGCCAGCAGCCTCCTTCGGGACTCGTACAATGAGCAGTTCTTC
>TRBV5-5|TRBJ1-2|few|.
CASSLEDGTIYGYTF
TGTGCCAGCAGCTTGGAAGACGGAACGATCTATGGCTACACCTTC
>TRBV29-1|TRBJ2-1|few|TRBD2
CSVEGGTSPANEQFF
TGCAGCGTTGAGGGCGGGACTAGCCCGGCGAATGAGCAGTTCTTC
>TRBV27|TRBJ1-6|few|TRBD1
CASSWGTGLSPLHF
TGTGCCAGCAGTTGGGGGACAGGGCTTTCACCCCTCCACTTT
>TRBV20-1|TRBJ2-3|few|TRBD2
CSAPAGGDTQYF
TGCAGTGCGCCAGCGGGGGGAGATACGCAGTATTTT
>TRBV5-1|TRBJ2-7|many|TRBD2
CASSPGWEGYEQYF
TGCGCCAGCAGCCCAGGCTGGGAGGGCTACGAGCAGTACTTC
>TRBV27|TRBJ2-1|.|.
CASSLSGLGNEQFF
TGTGCCAGCAGTTTGAGCGGCCTCGGGAATGAGCAGTTCTTC
>TRBV29-1|TRBJ2-5|.|.
CSVEVARQETQYF
TGCAGCGTTGAAGTAGCCAGACAAGAGACCCAGTACTTC
>TRBV29-1|TRBJ2-2|many|TRBD1
CSVGFRQGAGTGELFF
TGCAGCGTTGGTTTCCGACAGGGGGCAGGAACCGGGGAGCTGTTTTTT
>TRBV6-5|TRBJ1-1|many|.
CASSYRGATEAFF
TGTGCCAGCAGTTACCGGGGGGCCACTGAAGCTTTCTTT
>TRBV20-1|TRBJ2-1|many|.
CSASRQRFPYNEQFF
TGCAGTGCTAGCCGACAGAGGTTTCCTTACAATGAGCAGTTCTTC
>TRBV20-1|TRBJ2-5|many|.
CSASPTEQETQYF
TGCAGTGCTAGCCCCACGGAACAAGAGACCCAGTACTTC
>TRBV9|TRBJ2-7|few|.
CASSVAQGTYEQYF
TGTGCCAGCAGCGTAGCTCAGGGAACCTACGAGCAGTACTTC
>TRBV18|TRBJ1-6|few|.
CASSPTQDNSPLHF
TGTGCCAGCTCACCCACACAGGATAATTCACCCCTCCACTTT
>TRBV24-1|TRBJ2-1|few|TRBD1
CATSDLTGEYNEQFF
TGTGCCACCAGTGATTTGACAGGGGAGTACAATGAGCAGTTCTTC
>TRBV7-3|TRBJ2-1|.|.
CASSFSNWGSYNEQFF
TGTGCCAGCAGCTTCTCCAACTGGGGCTCCTACAATGAGCAGTTCTTC
>TRBV11-3|TRBJ1-1|few|.
CASSLWGARGSTEAFF
TGTGCCAGCAGCTTATGGGGGGCGAGGGGGAGCACTGAAGCTTTCTTT
>TRBV5-1|TRBJ2-2|.|TRBD1
CASSFFSGTANTGELFF
TGCGCCAGCAGCTTTTTTTCCGGGACAGCGAACACCGGGGAGCTGTTTTTT
>TRBV11-2|TRBJ1-4|.|TRBD1
CASSLRTGGGKLFF
TGTGCCAGCAGCCTAAGGACAGGGGGCGGGAAACTGTTTTTT
>TRBV12-3/TRBV12-4|TRBJ2-7|many|.
CASRGGPLNYEQYF
TGTGCCAGCAGAGGTGGGCCTCTAAACTACGAGCAGTACTTC
>TRBV4-2|TRBJ2-1|.|.
CASSQVAVSYNEQFF
TGTGCCAGCAGCCAAGTGGCGGTCTCCTACAATGAGCAGTTCTTC
>TRBV5-1|TRBJ2-5|.|.
CASSLPRAGGQETQYF
TGCGCCAGCAGCCTGCCGCGGGCAGGGGGGCAGGAGACCCAGTACTTC
>TRBV27|TRBJ2-3|.|.
CASSRLIGPEGDTQYF
TGTGCCAGCAGTCGCCTTATTGGCCCCGAGGGAGATACGCAGTATTTT
>TRBV20-1|TRBJ2-7|.|TRBD2
CSARDPQRGTYEQYF
TGCAGTGCTAGAGATCCCCAGCGGGGGACCTACGAGCAGTACTTC
>TRBV7-9|TRBJ2-5|few|.
CASSSIRGETQYF
TGTGCCAGCAGCTCCATTCGAGGAGAGACCCAGTACTTC
>TRBV7-9|TRBJ2-3|few|TRBD2
CASSLAAGGATSTDTQYF
TGTGCCAGCAGCTTAGCAGCGGGAGGAGCTACTAGCACAGATACGCAGTATTTT
>TRBV6-5|TRBJ1-5|.|.
CASSHKRGQPQHF
TGTGCCAGCAGCCACAAAAGGGGTCAGCCCCAGCATTTT
>TRBV27|TRBJ2-2|few|.
CASSLQDTGELFF
TGTGCCAGCAGTTTACAGGACACCGGGGAGCTGTTTTTT
>TRBV3-1|TRBJ2-5|.|TRBD1
CASSPGQGATRTEETQYF
TGTGCCAGCAGCCCAGGACAGGGGGCCACCCGAACCGAAGAGACCCAGTACTTC
>TRBV5-1|TRBJ1-1|many|.
CASSLITARGGNTEAFF
TGCGCCAGCAGCTTGATCACGGCCAGGGGAGGGAACACTGAAGCTTTCTTT
>TRBV7-9|TRBJ2-3|.|.
CASSLLVPDTQYF
TGTGCCAGCAGCTTACTAGTGCCAGATACGCAGTATTTT
>TRBV12-5|TRBJ1-1|many|.
CASAIDSPLLNTEAFF
TGTGCTAGTGCCATCGACAGTCCCCTCCTGAACACTGAAGCTTTCTTT
>TRBV29-1|TRBJ1-4|many|.
CSVAGVREKLFF
TGCAGCGTTGCAGGGGTGAGGGAAAAACTGTTTTTT
>TRBV5-1|TRBJ2-1|.|.
CASSFSNRARYNEQFF
TGCGCCAGCAGCTTCTCCAACAGGGCGCGCTACAATGAGCAGTTCTTC
>TRBV11-3|TRBJ1-1|few|TRBD1
CASSLGQATYTEAFF
TGTGCCAGCAGCTTGGGACAGGCCACATACACTGAAGCTTTCTTT
>TRBV5-5|TRBJ1-1|few|.
CASSYGTGLGGEAFF
TGTGCCAGCAGCTACGGAACAGGGCTGGGCGGTGAAGCTTTCTTT
>TRBV29-1|TRBJ1-1|many|.
CSAWDTWNTEAFF
TGCAGCGCTTGGGACACATGGAACACTGAAGCTTTCTTT
>TRBV29-1|TRBJ2-5|.|.
CSVGGHQETQYF
TGCAGCGTTGGTGGCCACCAAGAGACCCAGTACTTC
>TRBV12-3/TRBV12-4|TRBJ2-1|many|.
CASTAGGRRGHNEQFF
TGTGCCAGCACCGCAGGAGGGCGAAGGGGCCACAATGAGCAGTTCTTC
>TRBV11-2|TRBJ2-1|once|.
CASRARTREQFF
TGTGCCAGCAGGGCTAGGACTCGGGAGCAGTTCTTC
>TRBV2|TRBJ2-7|few|.
CASSEAGAYYEQYF
TGTGCCAGCAGTGAGGCAGGGGCCTATTACGAGCAGTACTTC
>TRBV19|TRBJ2-3|few|.
CASRQSSTDTQYF
TGTGCCAGTAGGCAGTCTAGCACAGATACGCAGTATTTT
>TRBV6-6|TRBJ2-3|.|.
CASSHYTDTQYF
TGTGCCAGCAGTCATTACACAGATACGCAGTATTTT
>TRBV27|TRBJ2-1|many|TRBD1
CASSPRGGQGNNEQFF
TGTGCCAGCAGTCCAAGGGGGGGACAGGGGAACAATGAGCAGTTCTTC
>TRBV19|TRBJ2-4|.|.
CASSIDRLGVAKNIQYF
TGTGCCAGTAGTATAGACCGCCTAGGCGTCGCCAAAAACATTCAGTACTTC
>TRBV28|TRBJ2-3|many|.
CASTQSTDTQYF
TGTGCCAGCACCCAGAGCACAGATACGCAGTATTTT
>TRBV20-1|TRBJ2-6|.|.
CSARNPGNPGANVLTF
TGCAGTGCTAGGAACCCCGGGAATCCTGGGGCCAACGTCCTGACTTTC
>TRBV5-1|TRBJ2-7|few|TRBD1
CASSVAGQGPYEQYF
TGCGCCAGCAGCGTGGCTGGACAGGGACCCTACGAGCAGTACTTC
>TRBV11-2|TRBJ2-5|few|TRBD2
CASSLMGEGETQYF
TGTGCCAGCAGCCTCATGGGGGAGGGGGAGACCCAGTACTTC
>TRBV12-3/TRBV12-4|TRBJ2-1|.|TRBD1
CASSADRSSYNEQFF
TGTGCCAGCAGCGCGGACAGGAGCTCCTACAATGAGCAGTTCTTC